The clone carrying this T cell receptor beta chain was seen ten or more times. RNA transcripts gave rise to amplified TCR beta CDR3 regions. The primer set for the first-round RT-PCR of the TCR CDR3 was HTBI. Each CDR3 protein gets one entry after TCRdb re-called the multiplex PCR reads with MiXCR. This repertoire shows hundreds of thousands of distinct CDR3 sequences, 13% found once; its top ten account for around 9.2%. The data were taken from a study of T cells in Graves' hyperthyroidism and ophthalmopathy. The germline V and J ends were trimmed by 6 bases and 4 bases, with 10 bases remaining between them. Germline CDR1 and CDR2: MNHNS and SASEGT. CDR3 length equals 12 residues.

The receptor was derived from a woman between 18 and 29 years old with Graves' hyperthyroidism. The sequenced sample was blood. The J gene is TRBJ2-7, the V gene TRBV6-1; D uncertain. The CDR3 bases are TGTGCCAGCAGCTATGAGAGGTACGAGCAGTACTTC. Protein sequence: CASSYERYEQYF.